Presented here are 11 T cell receptor beta chains from one specimen sequenced in a study of T cells in Graves' hyperthyroidism and ophthalmopathy. Researchers took RNA transcripts and amplified the TCR beta CDR3 regions from them. Using the HTBI primer set, a first-round RT-PCR was run on the TCR CDR3. MiXCR was run by TCRdb on the multiplex PCR reads, yielding one entry per CDR3 protein. The data contain roughly 500,000 distinct CDR3 sequences, approximately 44% of them singletons. Sequencing used peripheral blood or thyroid tissue (not recorded which). These receptors all come from an adult woman with Graves' disease, either hyperthyroidism or ophthalmopathy (not recorded which).

This clonotype was counted at least ten times. The chain combines TRBV5-5 with TRBJ1-1; possible D gene TRBD1, 5 bases. The length of the CDR3 is 12 residues. Germline CDR1 reads SGHKS; CDR2 reads YYEKEE (reference sequence). Trimming pared 4 bases from V and 8 bases from J, leaving 12 bases between. CDR3 sequence: CASSHLKGEAFF. The CDR3 nucleotides read TGTGCCAGCAGCCATTTGAAGGGGGAAGCTTTCTTT.

The chain is built from TRBV19 and TRBJ1-1, with a tentative D call TRBD1 (5 bases). The CDR3 is 13 residues long. Trimming left V 3 bases short and J 5 bases short, with 10 bases between. Germline V lookup: CDR1 LNHDA, CDR2 SQIVND (reference sequence). This chain's CDR3 is CASSIPDITEAFF. CDR3 nucleotides: TGTGCCAGTAGTATCCCGGACATAACTGAAGCTTTCTTT.

J is TRBJ1-6 and V is TRBV28; 9 nucleotides align to TRBD1. V shed 6 bases and J 9 bases; nucleotides not matched to a gene: 6. This CDR3 is built from 14 residues. Germline assignment: CDR1 MDHEN and CDR2 SYDVKM. The CDR3 nucleotides read TGTGCCAGCAGGACAGGGGGATTTGGTTCACCCCTCCACTTT. Protein sequence: CASRTGGFGSPLHF.

This clonotype was seen only once. Because it lacks the conserved phenylalanine or tryptophan at the end, this CDR3 is likely a read error. This sequence joins TRBV9 and TRBJ1-2; D perhaps matches TRBD1 (6 bases). The CDR3 length is 15 residues. Trimming took 3 bases from V and 5 from J, leaving 17 bases between them. CDR1 SGDLS and CDR2 YYNGEE come from the germline V gene. The CDR3 DNA reads TGTGCCAGCAGCGGATCCCGGGACACCTATTATGGCTACACCCTC. This codes for CASSGSRDTYYGYTL.

V gene TRBV10-1 combines with J gene TRBJ2-2, with 9 bases identical to TRBD2. This CDR3 spans 15 amino acids. Germline CDR1 and CDR2: WNHNN and SYGVQD (reference sequence). Germline trimming cut 1 base from V and 9 bases from J; bases unmatched to any gene: 6. In DNA, the CDR3 is TGCGCCAGCAGTGAGTTCGCGGGGGGGACTCGGGAGCTGTTTTTT. Translating it yields CASSEFAGGTRELFF.

The chain has TRBV28 and TRBJ1-4; D is possibly TRBD1 (6 bases). The V and J ends lost 3 bases and 4 bases respectively, with 9 bases between them. The germline gives CDR1 MDHEN, CDR2 SYDVKM. The CDR3 has 14 amino acids. CDR3 coding DNA: TGTGCCAGCAGTTTCGGGGGCCTTAATGAAAAACTGTTTTTT. Translating gives CASSFGGLNEKLFF.

Comments on this clonotype: A read error may explain this, as a much larger clone is one base away. Because the CDR3 is missing its conserved closing phenylalanine or tryptophan, this is likely a read error. The chain employs TRBV9 and TRBJ1-2; D gene uncertain. CDR1 is SGDLS, CDR2 YYNGEE, per germline. Between the trimmed V and J ends, which lost 5 bases and 7 bases, there was a span of 24 bases. The CDR3 covers 16 residues. CDR3 sequence (DNA): TGTGCCAGCAGACGCCACGAAACAGAATCTCAAAGTGGCTACACCCTC. This codes for CASRRHETESQSGYTL.

The V call is TRBV5-1, the J call TRBJ2-1; 9 nucleotides line up with TRBD2. Germline assignment: CDR1 SGHRS and CDR2 YFSETQ. This CDR3 spans 16 amino acids. V shed 2 bases, J shed 6 bases, and the junction held 9 bases outside the gene matches. The CDR3 nucleotides are TGCGCCAGCAGCTTTGTAGCGGGAGATCCGGTCAATGAGCAGTTCTTC. Residues: CASSFVAGDPVNEQFF. The whole variable domain, remainder taken from reference TRBV5-1 and TRBJ2-1, is KAGVTQTPRYLIKTRGQQVTLSCSPISGHRSVSWYQQTPGQGLQFLFEYFSETQRNKGNFPGRFSGRQFSNSRSEMNVSTLELGDSALYLCASSFVAGDPVNEQFFGPGTRLTVL.

This clonotype was observed at least ten times. The CDR3 region is CASSGQIYNEQFF. The CDR3 region has the DNA TGTGCCAGCTCAGGACAGATCTACAATGAGCAGTTCTTC. V gene TRBV2 combines with J gene TRBJ2-1, with a tentative D call TRBD1 (6 bases). Trimming removed 8 bases from V and 3 bases from J, with 11 bases in between. The CDR3 contains 13 residues. CDR1 and CDR2 (germline): SNHLY, FYNNEI.

The rearrangement uses TRBV20-1 and TRBJ1-1; tentative D call: TRBD1 (6 bases). The CDR3 extends over 12 amino acids. Germline values: CDR1 DFQATT, CDR2 SNEGSKA (reference sequence). The germline V and J ends were trimmed by 6 bases and 1 base, with 9 bases remaining between them. CDR3 sequence (DNA): TGCAGTGCCCCGACAGGGAACACTGAAGCTTTCTTT. This gives the protein CSAPTGNTEAFF.

This clonotype appeared once. This chain links TRBV24-1 with TRBJ1-4; D not certain. Germline values: CDR1 KGHDR, CDR2 SFDVKD. The length of the CDR3 is 14 residues. The V gene lost 4 bases and the J gene lost 6 bases, with 11 bases spanning the gap. Here the CDR3 DNA reads TGTGCCACCAGTGACGGACCGGCGTATGAAAAACTGTTTTTT. Translation gives CATSDGPAYEKLFF.